This TCR beta chain comes out of a study of blood T cell repertoires in COVID-19. In the study overall: The origin of the acute and convalescent COVID-19 samples was the United States, Italy and Spain.

Measured with immunoSEQ multiplex PCR; TCRdb has only the in-frame clones, and not every one. The sample contains 70,000 to 80,000 clones, roughly nine tenths of which appear only once. CDR1 is SGHTA, CDR2 FQGNSA, per germline. The CDR3 spans 14 residues. V shed 3 bases and J shed 0 bases, with 9 bases lying between them. The receptor was derived from an elderly man in a cohort sampled during active COVID-19. The genes are TRBV7-2 and TRBJ2-7; the D gene is possibly TRBD2 (6 bases). Sequencing was carried out using peripheral blood. CDR3 DNA sequence: TGTGCCAGCAGCTTTGGAGGGAGCTCCTACGAGCAGTACTTC. It is translated as CASSFGGSSYEQYF.